The sequence of this TCR beta chain was determined in a study of cytomegalovirus exposure and HLA in healthy donors. Overall study results and limits: Upon later analysis, TCR association rates were observed to vary by HLA locus, being highest for DRB1 and lowest for HLA-C. Earlier analysis found most TCR beta V segments productive about 90% or about 30% of the time. CMV serostatus alone was available as immune exposure information.

Germline CDR1 reads SGHRS; CDR2 reads YFSETQ. The V end was cut by 0 bases, the J end by 1 base, with 10 bases between. This CDR3 spans 15 amino acids. In the PCR, 60 Vbeta and 13 Jbeta primers were used. The authors' processing: The count from a later analysis was some 76 million unique TCR beta chains, about 9.9 million of them shared. TCRdb's table, derived via immunoSEQ multiplex PCR, lists solely in-frame clones and lacks some. V and J calls and clone size follow that table, whereas D and trimming were derived from the DNA. The sample consists of about 100,000 clones, around 74% of them appearing once. Turning to this clone: Its antigen is currently unknown. Distinct nucleotide sequences in the sample also encode this CDR3.

This clonotype originated in a woman in her 40s in good health and CMV-seropositive. Sequencing was carried out using PBMCs. V gene TRBV5-1 combines with J gene TRBJ1-1; D is perhaps TRBD1 (5 bases). In nucleotides, the CDR3 is TGCGCCAGCAGCTTGGGGGGAACAGGGAACACTGAAGCTTTCTTT. It encodes CASSLGGTGNTEAFF.